The rows below give T cell receptor beta chains drawn from one sample of a study of yellow fever vaccine responses in identical twins. TCRdb independently ran MiXCR on the RT-PCR reads; one entry per CDR3 protein. This table holds 20,000 to 25,000 distinct CDR3 sequences, 77% found once. Sample: T cells from blood (PBMCs), unsorted or a sorted subset (not recorded which), taken before or after yellow fever vaccination (not recorded which). The receptor set was obtained from a woman aged 18-35 years who received the yellow fever vaccine. Each CDR3 is given with its conserved first and last residue. The D gene is left open where the match is weak. Clone size is given for some rows only: seen once, a few or many times, or a class if the clone is expanded.

CDR3aa: CASSPRMNTEAFF
CDR3nt: TGTGCCAGCTCACCACGGATGAACACTGAAGCTTTCTTT
d_gene: -
abundance: -
j_gene: TRBJ1-1
v_gene: TRBV18

CDR3aa: CASSVRTFSTDTQYF
CDR3nt: TGCGCCAGCAGCGTACGGACCTTTAGCACAGATACGCAGTATTTT
d_gene: -
abundance: few
j_gene: TRBJ2-3
v_gene: TRBV5-1

CDR3aa: CAISENGNTIYF
CDR3nt: TGTGCCATCAGTGAGAATGGAAACACCATATATTTT
d_gene: -
abundance: -
j_gene: TRBJ1-3
v_gene: TRBV10-3

CDR3aa: CASSGEVATEQFF
CDR3nt: TGCGCCAGCAGTGGAGAAGTTGCGACTGAGCAGTTCTTC
d_gene: -
abundance: -
j_gene: TRBJ2-1
v_gene: TRBV10-1

CDR3aa: CSAWDGTYEQYF
CDR3nt: TGCAGTGCTTGGGACGGAACCTACGAGCAGTACTTC
d_gene: -
abundance: -
j_gene: TRBJ2-7
v_gene: TRBV20-1

CDR3aa: CASSQDPTLGETQYF
CDR3nt: TGCGCCAGCAGCCAAGACCCCACCCTGGGAGAGACCCAGTACTTC
d_gene: -
abundance: -
j_gene: TRBJ2-5
v_gene: TRBV4-1

CDR3aa: CASSRDSYNEQFF
CDR3nt: TGTGCCAGCAGCCGGGACTCTTACAATGAGCAGTTCTTC
d_gene: -
abundance: few
j_gene: TRBJ2-1
v_gene: TRBV7-3

CDR3aa: CASSLTTPENSPLHF
CDR3nt: TGCGCCAGCAGCTTGACAACCCCAGAAAATTCACCCCTCCACTTT
d_gene: -
abundance: -
j_gene: TRBJ1-6
v_gene: TRBV5-1

CDR3aa: CASTGQGATNEQFF
CDR3nt: TGTGCCAGCACCGGACAGGGGGCGACGAATGAGCAGTTCTTC
d_gene: TRBD1
abundance: once
j_gene: TRBJ2-1
v_gene: TRBV2

CDR3aa: CASRRGLGYNEQFF
CDR3nt: TGTGCCAGCAGGCGGGGACTAGGGTACAATGAGCAGTTCTTC
d_gene: TRBD2
abundance: few
j_gene: TRBJ2-1
v_gene: TRBV2

CDR3aa: CASREGHKETQYF
CDR3nt: TGTGCCAGCAGGGAGGGACACAAAGAGACCCAGTACTTC
d_gene: -
abundance: -
j_gene: TRBJ2-5
v_gene: TRBV28

CDR3aa: CASRLPTGTWGEQYF
CDR3nt: TGTGCCAGCAGGCTCCCTACAGGGACATGGGGCGAGCAGTACTTC
d_gene: -
abundance: -
j_gene: TRBJ2-7
v_gene: TRBV28

CDR3aa: CASSRQADNSPLHF
CDR3nt: TGTGCCAGCAGCAGACAGGCGGATAATTCACCCCTCCACTTT
d_gene: -
abundance: -
j_gene: TRBJ1-6
v_gene: TRBV7-9

CDR3aa: CASSQRSSYEQYF
CDR3nt: TGTGCCAGCAGTCAGCGGTCCTCCTACGAGCAGTACTTC
d_gene: -
abundance: few
j_gene: TRBJ2-7
v_gene: TRBV27

CDR3aa: CASSLPRSEEKSETQYF
CDR3nt: TGTGCCAGCAGCTTACCACGCTCGGAGGAGAAGTCGGAGACCCAGTACTTC
d_gene: -
abundance: -
j_gene: TRBJ2-5
v_gene: TRBV11-2

CDR3aa: CASSQEGSSQPQHF
CDR3nt: TGCGCCAGCAGCCAAGAGGGGTCGAGTCAGCCCCAGCATTTT
d_gene: -
abundance: -
j_gene: TRBJ1-5
v_gene: TRBV4-1

CDR3aa: CASKTGELFF
CDR3nt: TGTGCCAGTAAAACCGGGGAGCTGTTTTTT
d_gene: -
abundance: -
j_gene: TRBJ2-2
v_gene: TRBV2

CDR3aa: CASSPPGRDYSNQPQHF
CDR3nt: TGCGCCAGCAGTCCTCCCGGACGCGATTATAGCAATCAGCCCCAGCATTTT
d_gene: -
abundance: -
j_gene: TRBJ1-5
v_gene: TRBV23-1

CDR3aa: CSVGQVEAFF
CDR3nt: TGCAGCGTTGGGCAGGTTGAAGCTTTCTTT
d_gene: -
abundance: few
j_gene: TRBJ1-1
v_gene: TRBV29-1

CDR3aa: CASTIYNEQFF
CDR3nt: TGTGCCAGCACCATATACAATGAGCAGTTCTTC
d_gene: -
abundance: -
j_gene: TRBJ2-1
v_gene: TRBV12-3/TRBV12-4

CDR3aa: CASRAPGLGDSPLHF
CDR3nt: TGTGCCAGCAGGGCACCGGGACTGGGGGATTCACCCCTCCACTTT
d_gene: -
abundance: -
j_gene: TRBJ1-6
v_gene: TRBV11-1

CDR3aa: CASRPGTGYNEQFF
CDR3nt: TGTGCCAGCAGGCCCGGGACAGGGTACAATGAGCAGTTCTTC
d_gene: TRBD1
abundance: -
j_gene: TRBJ2-1
v_gene: TRBV2

CDR3aa: CASSQGYQETQYF
CDR3nt: TGTGCCAGCAGCCAAGGGTACCAAGAGACCCAGTACTTC
d_gene: -
abundance: -
j_gene: TRBJ2-5
v_gene: TRBV13

CDR3aa: CASSVAQGNYGYTF
CDR3nt: TGTGCCAGCAGCGTAGCCCAGGGGAACTATGGCTACACCTTC
d_gene: -
abundance: -
j_gene: TRBJ1-2
v_gene: TRBV9

CDR3aa: CASSDDRGTEAFF
CDR3nt: TGTGCCAGTAGCGATGACAGGGGCACTGAAGCTTTCTTT
d_gene: TRBD1
abundance: few
j_gene: TRBJ1-1
v_gene: TRBV19

CDR3aa: CASSTPGQGNYGYTF
CDR3nt: TGTGCCAGCAGTACTCCGGGACAGGGGAACTATGGCTACACCTTC
d_gene: TRBD1
abundance: once
j_gene: TRBJ1-2
v_gene: TRBV28

CDR3aa: CSVQVRYGYTF
CDR3nt: TGCAGTGTGCAAGTCCGCTATGGCTACACCTTC
d_gene: -
abundance: -
j_gene: TRBJ1-2
v_gene: TRBV20-1

CDR3aa: CASSEVAAGRFFETQYF
CDR3nt: TGCGCCAGCAGCGAGGTGGCAGCCGGACGGTTCTTTGAGACCCAGTACTTC
d_gene: -
abundance: -
j_gene: TRBJ2-5
v_gene: TRBV4-3

CDR3aa: CASSPPTHTDTQYF
CDR3nt: TGTGCCAGCTCACCACCGACACACACAGATACGCAGTATTTT
d_gene: -
abundance: few
j_gene: TRBJ2-3
v_gene: TRBV18

CDR3aa: CASRSGTFLLTF
CDR3nt: TGTGCCAGCAGGAGTGGGACCTTCCTTCTGACCTTC
d_gene: -
abundance: -
j_gene: TRBJ1-2
v_gene: TRBV28

CDR3aa: CASSLWMNTGELFF
CDR3nt: TGTGCCAGCAGCTTGTGGATGAACACCGGGGAGCTGTTTTTT
d_gene: -
abundance: -
j_gene: TRBJ2-2
v_gene: TRBV5-5

CDR3aa: CATSRDRDRGRSEQFF
CDR3nt: TGTGCCACCAGCAGAGATCGAGATCGCGGGAGGTCTGAGCAGTTCTTC
d_gene: TRBD2
abundance: -
j_gene: TRBJ2-1
v_gene: TRBV15

CDR3aa: CASSVNSNQPQHF
CDR3nt: TGTGCCAGCAGTGTCAATAGCAATCAGCCCCAGCATTTT
d_gene: -
abundance: -
j_gene: TRBJ1-5
v_gene: TRBV6-1

CDR3aa: CASSQYRVSVNTEAFF
CDR3nt: TGTGCCAGCAGCCAGTACAGGGTTTCAGTGAACACTGAAGCTTTCTTT
d_gene: -
abundance: once
j_gene: TRBJ1-1
v_gene: TRBV3-1

CDR3aa: CASSLSTEAFF
CDR3nt: TGTGCCAGCAGTTTGTCCACTGAAGCTTTCTTT
d_gene: -
abundance: -
j_gene: TRBJ1-1
v_gene: TRBV28

CDR3aa: CASSPGTGALGQPQHF
CDR3nt: TGTGCCAGCTCACCCGGGACAGGGGCCTTAGGTCAGCCCCAGCATTTT
d_gene: TRBD1
abundance: once
j_gene: TRBJ1-5
v_gene: TRBV18

CDR3aa: CSVLTLDEKLFF
CDR3nt: TGCAGCGTCCTGACCCTGGATGAAAAACTGTTTTTT
d_gene: -
abundance: -
j_gene: TRBJ1-4
v_gene: TRBV29-1

CDR3aa: CATTPEGPDYNEQFF
CDR3nt: TGTGCCACAACTCCCGAAGGACCCGACTACAATGAGCAGTTCTTC
d_gene: -
abundance: -
j_gene: TRBJ2-1
v_gene: TRBV13

CDR3aa: CASSLGQGNTDTQYF
CDR3nt: TGTGCCAGCAGCTTAGGTCAGGGGAACACAGATACGCAGTATTTT
d_gene: -
abundance: -
j_gene: TRBJ2-3
v_gene: TRBV11-1

CDR3aa: CSVLGLDRSYEQYF
CDR3nt: TGCAGCGTTCTTGGATTGGACAGATCCTACGAGCAGTACTTC
d_gene: -
abundance: -
j_gene: TRBJ2-7
v_gene: TRBV29-1

CDR3aa: CASSERQEQYF
CDR3nt: TGTGCCAGCAGTGAACGTCAGGAGCAGTACTTC
d_gene: -
abundance: -
j_gene: TRBJ2-7
v_gene: TRBV2

CDR3aa: CATSEKQGTNTEAFF
CDR3nt: TGTGCCACCAGTGAAAAACAGGGGACGAACACTGAAGCTTTCTTT
d_gene: TRBD1
abundance: -
j_gene: TRBJ1-1
v_gene: TRBV24-1

CDR3aa: CASSLASGSSSYEQYF
CDR3nt: TGTGCCAGCAGCTTAGCGTCGGGGTCTTCCTCCTACGAGCAGTACTTC
d_gene: -
abundance: -
j_gene: TRBJ2-7
v_gene: TRBV11-1

CDR3aa: CASTTGQGGTQYF
CDR3nt: TGTGCCAGCACCACGGGACAGGGAGGGACCCAGTACTTC
d_gene: TRBD1
abundance: -
j_gene: TRBJ2-5
v_gene: TRBV11-1

CDR3aa: CASSPRTSGMGETQYF
CDR3nt: TGCGCCAGCAGCCCCAGGACTAGCGGGATGGGGGAGACCCAGTACTTC
d_gene: TRBD2
abundance: -
j_gene: TRBJ2-5
v_gene: TRBV5-1

CDR3aa: CASSTGAKDEQFF
CDR3nt: TGTGCCAGCTCCACAGGGGCGAAGGATGAGCAGTTCTTC
d_gene: TRBD1
abundance: once
j_gene: TRBJ2-1
v_gene: TRBV2

CDR3aa: CSVTGTSGDYNEQFF
CDR3nt: TGCAGCGTTACTGGGACTAGCGGGGATTACAATGAGCAGTTCTTC
d_gene: TRBD2
abundance: -
j_gene: TRBJ2-1
v_gene: TRBV29-1

CDR3aa: CASSLAWGQGISYEQYF
CDR3nt: TGTGCCAGCAGCTTAGCTTGGGGACAAGGGATTTCCTACGAGCAGTACTTC
d_gene: -
abundance: -
j_gene: TRBJ2-7
v_gene: TRBV7-9

CDR3aa: CASSQEYRQGYQPQHF
CDR3nt: TGCGCCAGCAGCCAAGAATATAGGCAGGGCTATCAGCCCCAGCATTTT
d_gene: -
abundance: -
j_gene: TRBJ1-5
v_gene: TRBV4-1

CDR3aa: CASSQVGNTIYF
CDR3nt: TGCGCCAGCAGCCAAGTTGGAAACACCATATATTTT
d_gene: -
abundance: few
j_gene: TRBJ1-3
v_gene: TRBV4-1

CDR3aa: CASSMGRVSNQPQHF
CDR3nt: TGTGCCAGCAGCATGGGACGGGTTAGCAATCAGCCCCAGCATTTT
d_gene: -
abundance: -
j_gene: TRBJ1-5
v_gene: TRBV6-1

CDR3aa: CASSYSGGGFQPQHF
CDR3nt: TGTGCCAGCAGTTACTCGGGTGGAGGGTTTCAGCCCCAGCATTTT
d_gene: -
abundance: -
j_gene: TRBJ1-5
v_gene: TRBV6-2/TRBV6-3

CDR3aa: CSARPKETQYF
CDR3nt: TGCAGCGCCCGACCCAAAGAGACCCAGTACTTC
d_gene: -
abundance: -
j_gene: TRBJ2-5
v_gene: TRBV29-1

CDR3aa: CASSLESGGRTYNEQFF
CDR3nt: TGTGCCAGCAGCTTGGAGTCTGGCGGGAGGACCTACAATGAGCAGTTCTTC
d_gene: TRBD2
abundance: -
j_gene: TRBJ2-1
v_gene: TRBV5-5

CDR3aa: CASSLGTGRTGELFF
CDR3nt: TGTGCCAGCAGCTTAGGGACCGGACGGACCGGGGAGCTGTTTTTT
d_gene: -
abundance: -
j_gene: TRBJ2-2
v_gene: TRBV11-2

CDR3aa: CASSQMGTGSSYEQYF
CDR3nt: TGTGCCAGCAGCCAAATGGGGACAGGGAGCTCCTACGAGCAGTACTTC
d_gene: TRBD1
abundance: once
j_gene: TRBJ2-7
v_gene: TRBV3-1

CDR3aa: CTSSRRDHTDTQYF
CDR3nt: TGCACCAGCAGCCGACGGGACCACACAGATACGCAGTATTTT
d_gene: -
abundance: -
j_gene: TRBJ2-3
v_gene: TRBV1

CDR3aa: CASSITGGSYNEQFF
CDR3nt: TGTGCCAGCAGCATAACAGGGGGGTCCTACAATGAGCAGTTCTTC
d_gene: TRBD1
abundance: -
j_gene: TRBJ2-1
v_gene: TRBV9